The 2 T cell receptor beta chains below were found in one sample sequenced in a study of blood T cells in healthy people across ages. The authors ran a second PCR of about 6 to 11 cycles using a sample-barcoded 5' primer and a J-beta primer mix. TCRdb independently ran MiXCR on the 5' RACE reads; one entry per CDR3 protein. The sample lists 1,500,000 or so distinct CDR3 sequences, approximately 60% seen once, with under 8.5% in the top ten. Sequenced: blood. The receptor set was obtained from a man younger than 30 in good health.

A remark on this clonotype: A single base separates this from a much larger clone, so it may be a read error. J is TRBJ2-7 and V is TRBV6-6; perhaps TRBD1 as D (5 bases). Trimming pared 8 bases from V and 2 bases from J, leaving 10 bases between. The germline V gene encodes CDR1 MNHNY and CDR2 SVGAGI (reference sequence). The CDR3 has 12 amino acids. In DNA form, the CDR3 reads TGTGCCAGCGGGTCAGGGACCTACGAGCAGTACTTC. Translation: CASGSGTYEQYF.

V gene TRBV29-1 combines with J gene TRBJ2-7, with D possibly matching TRBD1 (5 bases). The better agreement between TRBJ2-5 and the DNA end casts doubt on the J call. Germline lookup yields CDR1 SQVTM and CDR2 ANQGSEA. This CDR3 is built from 11 residues. This CDR3 is CSVDPGETQYF. The DNA for the CDR3 is TGCAGCGTTGATCCAGGGGAGACCCAGTACTTC.